This TCR beta chain derives from a study of T cell responses to AZD1222 COVID-19 vaccine (dated by TCRdb to about 2021). Broadly, across the study: Because spike-specific TCR depth and breadth did not differ between the two schedules, AZD1222 recipients who got a second dose at roughly 4 weeks were pooled with those who got a second dose at roughly 12 weeks. Trial participants were enrolled by age into 18-55, 56-69 and 70-plus year subgroups, with roughly 150, 30 and 60 TCR-sequenced participants respectively. A total of 230 to 250 trial participants underwent TCR sequencing, of whom approximately 210 received two doses of AZD1222 and about 25 received two doses of the MenACWY control vaccine.

This sample's time point label indicates: baseline before first vaccination. Samples from vaccinated people were obtained from the UK trials COV001 and COV002, which included a single-blind randomized controlled phase 2/3 trial of AZD1222 (ChAdOx1 nCoV-19) in healthy adults. For TCRbeta chain sequencing, PBMC samples were collected from trial participants at day 0 and at day 28 after the second dose. The CDR3 regions of human TCRbeta chains were analyzed by immunosequencing. The paper's processing steps were these. Repertoire TCRs were matched against a reference library of SARS-CoV-2-specific TCRs generated with the MIRA antigen-specificity platform. Breadth meant the fraction of unique TCRs that were SARS-CoV-2-associated, whereas depth meant the fraction of total T cells that were SARS-CoV-2-associated. Each spike-specific TCR was assigned to its reactive spike region and to a CD4 or CD8 class using the MIRA data. Log10-transformed breadth and depth values were compared by one-way ANOVA with Sidak's multiple comparisons tests. Imported from immuneACCESS, the table was reduced by TCRdb to in-frame sequences with V and J called. These copies leave out some clones; in studies compared against another copy, an unresolved V gene accounts for under half, and the cause of the remainder is not known. The D gene and trimming were derived from the DNA, and the V and J assignments and clone size from that table. The sample table lists 200,000 or so clones, about 94% of them with a count of one. About 9% of the sample is in the top ten clones.

Cut back by 1 base and 4 bases, the V and J ends lie 17 bases apart. Spanning cysteine to phenylalanine, the CDR3 consists of 17 amino acids. Only the CDR3 region is kept as DNA, spanning 51 bases read in frame from base 1. CDR1 is given as KGHDR and CDR2 as SFDVKD, both from the germline V gene. Comment on this clone: It has no known antigen specificity. No base quality information exists; no much larger clone differs at one position.

Results the study describes overall, beyond this receptor: No day 14 peak-response samples were available, so repertoires were characterized only after the peak T cell response. Conclusions about previously exposed vaccinees are limited because only six or seven AZD1222 recipients were SARS-CoV-2 seropositive at baseline. Spike-specific TCR breadth and depth rose significantly after two AZD1222 doses compared with day 0 and with MenACWY recipients. Vaccine-associated CD4 TCRs spanned the whole spike protein, with dominant responses in regions 160-218 and 743-854. Nearly half of unique spike-specific TCRs reportedly recognized epitopes outside regions mutated in the B.1.351 and B.1.1.7 variants. The 56-69-year group was small, and its depth increase did not reach significance, likely because of low power. Participants were mostly white British, with more females than males. The authors suggested clonal diversity may have been underestimated.

The rearranged segments are TRBV24-1 and TRBJ2-3; the D gene may be TRBD1 or TRBD2, since each aligns over 5 bases. The clonotype comes from an adult in good health. Sample: peripheral blood, taken on day 0 of AZD1222 vaccination. The CDR3 region has the sequence CATSDFGTLKLPDTQYF. The DNA sequence is TGTGCCACCAGTGATTTCGGGACCCTCAAGTTGCCAGATACGCAGTATTTT.